The 29 T cell receptor beta chains listed next were all sequenced from one sample in a study of regulatory T cells in long-lasting Graves disease. CDR3-region Arm-PCR and iRepertoire HTBI primers produced the TCR beta libraries. TCRdb independently ran MiXCR on the multiplex PCR reads; one entry per CDR3 protein. The sample carries 450,000 to 600,000 distinct CDR3 sequences, around 16% recorded once. Time point of the sample: newly diagnosed GD, antithyroid drugs for less than 3 months. PBMC RNA was the source of the TCR library. These records were also assigned to another study, of T cells in Graves' hyperthyroidism and ophthalmopathy.

Material: peripheral blood mononuclear cells (PBMCs), obtained at new diagnosis, from a patient treated with antithyroid drugs. These receptors all stem from a man aged 40-55 years with Graves disease.

The chain employs TRBV28 and TRBJ2-7; TRBD1 aligns across 7 bases. Trimming at V came to 6 bases and at J to 4 bases, leaving 6 bases not matched to a gene. The CDR3 is 13 amino acids. CDR1 and CDR2 (germline): MDHEN, SYDVKM. The CDR3 protein is CASSSTGWYEQYF. CDR3 DNA: TGTGCCAGCAGCTCGACAGGGTGGTACGAGCAGTACTTC.

This chain links TRBV12-3 or TRBV12-4 with TRBJ2-1; TRBD1 matches 11 bases. There are 15 residues in the CDR3. V shed 5 bases and J 7 bases; nucleotides not matched to a gene: 7. The CDR3 protein is CASSLGQGAMNEQFF. Written as DNA, the CDR3 is TGTGCCAGCAGTCTTGGACAGGGGGCGATGAATGAGCAGTTCTTC.

The table lists this clonotype with a few counts. This rearrangement joins TRBV29-1 to TRBJ2-7, with D perhaps matching TRBD1 or TRBD2 (6 bases each). The V end was cut by 3 bases, the J end by 2 bases, with 11 bases between. Looked up from germline, CDR1 is SQVTM and CDR2 is ANQGSEA. The CDR3 runs 13 residues. The CDR3 region is CSVDWGAPYEQYF. The DNA for the CDR3 is TGCAGCGTTGATTGGGGGGCCCCCTACGAGCAGTACTTC.

This clonotype was detected only a few times. The genes are TRBV6-9 and TRBJ2-7; D may be TRBD1 (5 bases). Germline V lookup: CDR1 MNHGY, CDR2 SVAAGI. This CDR3 contains 13 residues. V lost 3 bases, J lost 12 bases, and 18 bases lay in between. The CDR3 region has the DNA TGTGCCAGCAGTTACTCGAAGACAGACCCACCGTACTTC. Protein product: CASSYSKTDPPYF.

This clonotype has only a few counts. CDR3 nucleotide sequence: TGCGCCAGCAGCCTTAGCGGGATCCGCTCCTACGAGCAGTACTTC. It translates to CASSLSGIRSYEQYF. The V and J genes are TRBV5-1 and TRBJ2-7; 8 nucleotides align to TRBD2. The CDR3 loop spans 15 amino acids. The V gene's germline CDR1 is SGHRS and CDR2 YFSETQ. The ends lost 4 bases at V and 0 bases at J; junction bases unmatched: 6.

This clonotype has ten or more counts. V is TRBV20-1 and J is TRBJ2-3, with 8 bases aligning to TRBD2. J gave up 0 bases and V 7 bases, and 6 bases lay outside the gene matches. The germline V gene has CDR1 DFQATT and CDR2 SNEGSKA (reference sequence). This CDR3 spans 14 amino acids. The CDR3 nucleotides read TGCAGTGGCAGTAGCGGGACTAGCACAGATACGCAGTATTTT. Its protein is CSGSSGTSTDTQYF.

The chain combines TRBV10-3 with TRBJ2-3; D remains unclear. This CDR3 comprises 13 residues. V shed 4 bases and J shed 2 bases, with 7 bases lying between them. The germline CDR1 and CDR2 sequences are ENHRY and SYGVKD. The CDR3 coding sequence is TGTGCCATCAGTGGCCAGACCACAGATACGCAGTATTTT. It is translated as CAISGQTTDTQYF.

This clonotype was seen at least ten times. This chain's CDR3 is CASRRYRTSVTSYEQYF. The CDR3 DNA follows: TGTGCCAGCAGAAGATATCGGACTAGCGTAACTAGCTACGAGCAGTACTTC. This chain connects TRBV6-1 to TRBJ2-7, with 9 bases fitting TRBD2. The CDR3 runs to 17 residues. Trimming removed 6 bases from V and 3 bases from J; junction bases left unmatched: 15. Germline assignment: CDR1 MNHNS and CDR2 SASEGT.

Ten or more counts support this clonotype. One end of the junction varies from germline; a read error may be responsible. The chain is built from TRBV12-3 or TRBV12-4 and TRBJ2-3, with 7 bases matching TRBD2. CDR3 length: 14 amino acids. CDR3 sequence: CASSIAGRTDTQYF. The CDR3, as DNA: TGTGCCAGCAGTATAGCGGGCCGCACAGATACGCAGTATTTT.

This clonotype was picked up many times. DNA of the CDR3: TGTGCCAGCAGCCAAGATCGGTCAGGAACGAACACTGAAGCTTTCTTT. Protein sequence: CASSQDRSGTNTEAFF. The rearrangement uses TRBV3-1 and TRBJ1-1; no reliable D call. Germline CDR1 reads LGHDT; CDR2 reads YNNKEL (reference sequence). The CDR3 runs to 16 residues. V was clipped by 0 bases and J by 1 base, with 12 bases between them.

V and J are TRBV10-3 and TRBJ2-3, with 13 nucleotides matching TRBD2. V dropped 6 bases and J dropped 0; count of bases not matched to a gene: 6. Per germline, CDR1 ENHRY and CDR2 SYGVKD. The CDR3 covers 17 residues. The CDR3 nucleotides read TGTGCCATCAGGGAGACTAGCGGGAGGACTAGCACAGATACGCAGTATTTT. This codes for CAIRETSGRTSTDTQYF.

This clonotype came up many times. The rearrangement links TRBV15 to TRBJ2-1, with TRBD2 identical over 7 bases. J was trimmed by 3 bases and V by 0 bases; bases with no gene match: 5. In germline, CDR1 is LNHNV, CDR2 YYDKDF (reference sequence). The CDR3 length is 16 residues. DNA of the CDR3: TGTGCCACCAGCAGAGATAGGCGGGAGAGCTACAATGAGCAGTTCTTC. Protein: CATSRDRRESYNEQFF.

This rearrangement joins TRBV28 to TRBJ1-6; possible D gene TRBD1, 6 bases. This CDR3 comprises 17 residues. V was clipped by 2 bases and J by 3 bases, with 14 bases between them. CDR1 and CDR2 from the germline V gene are MDHEN and SYDVKM. CDR3 amino acids: CASSLPIGGHYNSPLHF. Here the CDR3 DNA reads TGTGCCAGCAGTTTACCCATCGGGGGGCACTATAATTCACCCCTCCACTTT.

The chain links TRBV5-1 to TRBJ2-7; 7 bases align to TRBD1. Germline CDR1 SGHRS, CDR2 YFSETQ. The J segment lost 7 bases and the V segment lost 0 bases, leaving 7 bases of the junction unmatched. The CDR3 sequence is 14 residues long. CDR3 in amino acids: CASSLAVTGEEQYF. For the CDR3, the DNA is TGCGCCAGCAGCTTGGCCGTAACAGGGGAAGAGCAGTACTTC.

This clonotype has more than one count but fewer than ten. V gene TRBV20-1 combines with J gene TRBJ2-3, with a possible D match to TRBD2 (6 bases). The germline gives CDR1 DFQATT, CDR2 SNEGSKA (reference sequence). V was trimmed by 2 bases and J by 2 bases, leaving 11 bases between them. The CDR3 spans 14 residues. The CDR3 region has the DNA TGCAGTGCTAGACGTCGGGGGAACACAGATACGCAGTATTTT. Its protein product is CSARRRGNTDTQYF.

This clonotype was found many times. The chain's CDR3 is CSAAPLVEQFF. As DNA, the CDR3 is TGCAGTGCTGCCCCATTAGTTGAGCAGTTCTTC. J is TRBJ2-1 and V is TRBV20-1, with D hard to call. With 5 bases removed from V and 9 bases from J, the gap between germline ends came to 11 bases. This CDR3 region has 11 residues. Germline CDR1 is DFQATT and CDR2 is SNEGSKA (reference sequence).

This clonotype has more than one count but fewer than ten. The V gene is TRBV6-1, the J gene TRBJ2-5, with a weak D call TRBD2 (6 bases). Germline V gene lookup returns CDR1 MNHNS and CDR2 SASEGT. There are 15 residues in the CDR3. V lost 6 bases, J lost 6 bases, and 20 bases lay in between. This CDR3 is CASSPLGSGGKTQYF. The DNA of the CDR3 is TGTGCCAGCAGCCCCCTCGGGAGCGGAGGAAAGACCCAGTACTTC.

The chain recombines TRBV20-1 with TRBJ2-5, with TRBD2 identical over 14 bases. CDR1 and CDR2 from the germline V gene are DFQATT and SNEGSKA (reference sequence). CDR3 length: 13 residues. V lost 5 bases and J lost 14; bases outside the gene matches: 10. The CDR3 loop reads CSAPGTSGSSVYF. The CDR3 DNA follows: TGCAGTGCTCCCGGGACTAGCGGGAGCTCCGTTTACTTC.

J is TRBJ1-6 and V is TRBV7-9; 12 bases map to TRBD1. From germline, CDR1 is SEHNR and CDR2 FQNEAQ (reference sequence). J lost 10 bases, V lost 5 bases, and 9 bases had no gene match. The CDR3 loop spans 16 amino acids. Here the CDR3 DNA reads TGTGCCAGCAGCACCCCGGGACAGGGGGCGCGGTCACCCCTCCACTTT. Residues: CASSTPGQGARSPLHF.

This clonotype was recorded at least ten times. The chain joins TRBV20-1 to TRBJ2-7; D tentatively fits TRBD1 or TRBD2 (5 bases each). Per the germline V gene, CDR1 is DFQATT and CDR2 is SNEGSKA (reference sequence). The CDR3 length is 12 residues. The V end lost 6 bases, the J end lost 6 bases, and 15 bases lay between the germline ends. Here the CDR3 DNA reads TGCAGTGCCTCCACCGGGACCCTCGAGCAGTACTTC. The encoded protein is CSASTGTLEQYF.

This sequence joins TRBV28 and TRBJ2-2; 7 bases match TRBD1. CDR1 MDHEN and CDR2 SYDVKM come from the germline V gene. This CDR3 is 15 amino acids long. With V trimmed by 5 bases and J by 7 bases, 10 bases remained unmatched. CDR3 sequence reads: CASSPTGSMVGELFF. Here the CDR3 DNA reads TGTGCCAGCAGTCCGACAGGGTCCATGGTCGGGGAGCTGTTTTTT.

This clonotype was seen a handful of times. CDR3 nucleotide sequence: TGTGCCAGCAGATCGGACAGAACTGGAAACACCATATATTTT. The encoded protein is CASRSDRTGNTIYF. The gene calls are TRBV12-3 or TRBV12-4 and TRBJ1-3, with D maybe TRBD1 (6 bases). The V end lost 6 bases, the J end lost 2 bases, and 11 bases lay between the germline ends. The CDR3 loop spans 14 amino acids.

This clonotype was seen repeatedly, ten times or more. The chain recombines TRBV2 with TRBJ2-1; TRBD2 matches at 14 bases. The CDR3 has 15 amino acids. The J segment lost 6 bases and the V segment lost 8 bases, leaving 6 bases of the junction unmatched. The germline gives CDR1 SNHLY, CDR2 FYNNEI. The CDR3 nucleotides are TGTGCCAGCCCCTCGGGACTAGCGGGAGCCAATGAGCAGTTCTTC. It encodes CASPSGLAGANEQFF.

This clonotype occurred many times. The gene calls are TRBV29-1 and TRBJ2-1; 9 nucleotides align to TRBD2. The V gene's germline CDR1 is SQVTM and CDR2 ANQGSEA. V shed 6 bases, J shed 4 bases, and the junction held 10 bases outside the gene matches. This CDR3 comprises 15 residues. In nucleotides, the CDR3 is TGCAGCGTACAGACTAGCGGCCGAGGGTACAATGAGCAGTTCTTC. As protein: CSVQTSGRGYNEQFF.

The V gene is TRBV29-1, the J gene TRBJ2-3; 9 positions match TRBD1. J was trimmed by 6 bases and V by 4 bases; bases with no gene match: 5. This CDR3 contains 13 residues. Germline CDR1 reads SQVTM; CDR2 reads ANQGSEA. CDR3 nucleotide sequence: TGCAGCGTTGGGGACAGGGCTCCCGATACGCAGTATTTT. Protein product: CSVGDRAPDTQYF.

This clonotype was detected ten times or more. V and J are TRBV28 and TRBJ2-7; the D gene is possibly TRBD1 (5 bases). This CDR3 has 11 residues. Trimming pared 6 bases from V and 5 bases from J, leaving 8 bases between. Germline loops: CDR1 MDHEN, CDR2 SYDVKM. CDR3 bases: TGTGCCAGCAGAAGGGGCCACGAGCAGTACTTC. Amino acid sequence: CASRRGHEQYF.

Many counts were recorded for this clonotype. The CDR3, as DNA: TGTGCCAGCAGTTATGGGGGGGGGATCTACGAGCAGTACTTC. Protein sequence: CASSYGGGIYEQYF. The chain carries TRBV12-3 or TRBV12-4 and TRBJ2-7; 7 positions match TRBD2. The CDR3 loop spans 14 amino acids. Trimming at V came to 4 bases and at J to 3 bases, leaving 6 bases not matched to a gene.

This clonotype was observed at least ten times. The chain couples TRBV7-9 to TRBJ1-5; D ambiguous. CDR1 and CDR2 (germline): SEHNR, FQNEAQ (reference sequence). The CDR3 has 14 amino acids. The V gene lost 1 base and the J gene lost 4 bases, with 8 bases spanning the gap. In DNA, the CDR3 is TGTGCCAGCAGCTTAGTTGGGATAAATCAGCCCCAGCATTTT. Protein sequence: CASSLVGINQPQHF.

This clonotype showed up many times. The chain recombines TRBV3-1 with TRBJ2-7; 7 bases are a match to TRBD1. V was pared by 5 bases and J by 8 bases, with 3 bases of the junction left unmatched. The CDR3 is made up of 11 amino acids. Germline loops: CDR1 LGHDT, CDR2 YNNKEL (reference sequence). CDR3 amino acids: CASSSQGQQYF. CDR3 sequence (DNA): TGTGCCAGCAGCTCACAGGGGCAGCAGTACTTC.